One sample yielded the 10 T cell receptor beta chains listed below, sequenced in a study of blood T cells in healthy people across ages. Together with a sample-barcoded 5' primer, a J-beta primer mix was included in a second PCR lasting roughly 6 to 12 cycles. TCRdb re-analysed the 5' RACE reads in MiXCR, keeping a single row per CDR3 protein. Altogether about 970,000 distinct CDR3 sequences are present, 51% being singletons, with the ten largest covering about a fifth. Sequencing input: blood. Source of these receptors: a woman aged 55-75 years in good health.

Only one count was recorded for this clonotype. The V gene is TRBV7-2, the J gene TRBJ2-1; 8 nucleotides agree with TRBD2. V gave up 3 bases and J gave up 10 bases; unmatched junction bases: 8. There are 14 residues in the CDR3. The germline V gene has CDR1 SGHTA and CDR2 FQGNSA. This chain's CDR3 is CASSFSLREDEQFF. The CDR3 DNA is TGTGCCAGCAGCTTTTCCTTGCGGGAGGACGAGCAGTTCTTC.

This chain joins TRBV10-1 and TRBJ2-7, with D hard to call. The end of the DNA aligns better with TRBJ2-5, so the J call may be wrong. The CDR3 spans 14 residues. The V gene's germline CDR1 is WNHNN and CDR2 SYGVQD (reference sequence). This CDR3 is CASSVGDGEKTQYF. The CDR3 nucleotides read TGCGCCAGCAGTGTTGGAGACGGCGAGAAGACCCAGTACTTC.

This clonotype was counted between two and nine times. This chain uses TRBV3-1 with TRBJ2-6; 8 positions match TRBD1. The junction had 2 bases not matched to a gene; V was cut back by 1 base and J by 0 bases. The CDR3 sequence is 17 residues long. The V gene's germline CDR1 is LGHDT and CDR2 YNNKEL (reference sequence). CDR3 nucleotide sequence: TGTGCCAGCAGCCAAGGGACAGGGCACTCTGGGGCCAACGTCCTGACTTTC. Translating it yields CASSQGTGHSGANVLTF.

This chain uses TRBV20-1 with TRBJ2-7; tentatively, D is TRBD1 (6 bases). CDR3 length equals 14 residues. V dropped 2 bases and J dropped 4 bases, with 15 bases sitting between them. Per the germline V gene, CDR1 is DFQATT and CDR2 is SNEGSKA (reference sequence). The CDR3 loop is CSARILGTSYEQYF. In DNA, the CDR3 is TGCAGTGCTAGAATTCTCGGGACATCTTACGAGCAGTACTTC.

V and J are TRBV20-1 and TRBJ2-7, with 9 nucleotides matching TRBD1. The germline gives CDR1 DFQATT, CDR2 SNEGSKA (reference sequence). The CDR3 runs to 16 residues. The V and J ends lost 5 bases and 4 bases, in that order; junction bases with no gene match: 15. The CDR3 sequence: CSASFTGGPRPYEQYF. For the CDR3, the DNA is TGCAGTGCTTCATTTACAGGGGGCCCCCGACCATACGAGCAGTACTTC.

J is TRBJ1-4 and V is TRBV15; D gene unclear. Germline values: CDR1 LNHNV, CDR2 YYDKDF (reference sequence). V lost 0 bases to trimming and J lost 3 bases, with 8 bases between them. The CDR3 runs to 15 residues. For the CDR3, the DNA is TGTGCCACCAGCAGAGATACTTGGGCTAATGAAAAACTGTTTTTT. Protein product: CATSRDTWANEKLFF.

The chain employs TRBV9 and TRBJ2-2, with 10 positions matching TRBD1. CDR3 length equals 20 residues. Germline CDR1 is SGDLS and CDR2 is YYNGEE. The trim removed 1 base at V and 2 bases at J, leaving 14 bases unmatched. This CDR3 is CASSVTRAARDRGNTGELFF. As DNA, the CDR3 is TGTGCCAGCAGCGTAACCAGAGCCGCTCGGGACAGGGGTAACACCGGGGAGCTGTTTTTT.

The V call is TRBV7-9, the J call TRBJ2-2; 9 bases agree with TRBD2. The CDR3 totals 15 residues. V lost 4 bases, J lost 6 bases, and 6 bases stayed unmatched. Germline CDR1 reads SEHNR; CDR2 reads FQNEAQ (reference sequence). CDR3 sequence reads: CASSSGTSFPGELFF. Here the CDR3 DNA reads TGTGCCAGCAGCTCCGGGACTAGCTTCCCCGGGGAGCTGTTTTTT.

The chain joins TRBV6-5 to TRBJ1-5, with 9 bases that match TRBD1. This CDR3 comprises 15 residues. Germline loops: CDR1 MNHEY, CDR2 SVGAGI. V shed 6 bases and J 3 bases; nucleotides not matched to a gene: 6. Here the CDR3 DNA reads TGTGCCAGCAGATCGGGACAGGGTCCCAATCAGCCCCAGCATTTT. Translated, it gives CASRSGQGPNQPQHF.

This chain uses TRBV7-9 with TRBJ2-3; possibly TRBD2 for D (6 bases). V lost 5 bases, J lost 1 base, and 16 bases lay in between. From germline, CDR1 is SEHNR and CDR2 FQNEAQ (reference sequence). This CDR3 has 16 residues. CDR3 sequence: CASSRTPGLRTDTQYF. Written as DNA, the CDR3 is TGTGCCAGCAGCCGAACACCGGGACTGCGCACAGATACGCAGTATTTT.